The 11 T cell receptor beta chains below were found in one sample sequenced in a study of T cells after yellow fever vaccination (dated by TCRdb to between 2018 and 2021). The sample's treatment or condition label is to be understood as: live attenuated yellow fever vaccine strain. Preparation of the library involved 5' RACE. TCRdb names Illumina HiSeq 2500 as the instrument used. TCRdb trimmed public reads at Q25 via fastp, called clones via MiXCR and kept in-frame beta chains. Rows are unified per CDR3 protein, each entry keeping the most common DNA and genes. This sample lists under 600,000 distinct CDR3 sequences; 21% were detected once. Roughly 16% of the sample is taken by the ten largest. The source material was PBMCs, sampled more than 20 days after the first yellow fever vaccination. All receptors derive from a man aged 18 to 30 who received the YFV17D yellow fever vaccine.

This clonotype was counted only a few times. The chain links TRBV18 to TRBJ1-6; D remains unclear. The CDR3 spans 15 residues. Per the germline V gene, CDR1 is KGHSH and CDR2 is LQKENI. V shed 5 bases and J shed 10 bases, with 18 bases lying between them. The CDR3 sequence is CASSSGQAARSPLHF. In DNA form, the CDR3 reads TGTGCCAGCTCATCCGGGCAGGCGGCTCGGTCACCCCTCCACTTT.

Here the CDR3 reads CASSLGTVTEAFF. CDR3 coding DNA: TGTGCCAGCAGTCTCGGGACAGTCACTGAAGCTTTCTTT. The rearrangement uses TRBV27 and TRBJ1-1; 7 nucleotides agree with TRBD1. The germline gives CDR1 MNHEY, CDR2 SMNVEV (reference sequence). Germline trimming cut 5 bases from V and 4 bases from J; bases unmatched to any gene: 4. This CDR3 region has 13 residues.

The CDR3 DNA reads as TGTGCCAGCAGCCCTCGGGAATCCTACGAGCAGTACTTC. As protein: CASSPRESYEQYF. The chain combines TRBV11-2 with TRBJ2-7; a possible D gene is TRBD2 (5 bases). The ends were cut back, 5 bases at V and 1 base at J, with 9 bases in the middle. Germline V gives CDR1 SGHAT, CDR2 FQNNGV. The CDR3 has 13 amino acids.

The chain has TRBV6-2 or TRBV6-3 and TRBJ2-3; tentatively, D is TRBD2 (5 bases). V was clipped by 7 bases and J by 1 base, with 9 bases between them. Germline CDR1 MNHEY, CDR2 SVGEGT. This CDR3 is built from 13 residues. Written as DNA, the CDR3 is TGTGCCAGCAACCCCGGGGGCACAGATACGCAGTATTTT. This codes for CASNPGGTDTQYF.

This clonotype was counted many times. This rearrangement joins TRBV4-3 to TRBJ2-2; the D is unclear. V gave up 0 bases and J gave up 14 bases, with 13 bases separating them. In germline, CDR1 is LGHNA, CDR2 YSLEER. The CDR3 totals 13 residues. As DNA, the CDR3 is TGCGCCAGCAGCCAAGATTTTGCGAGTTCCCTGTTTTTT. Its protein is CASSQDFASSLFF.

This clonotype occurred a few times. The CDR3 reads CASSERNTGELFF. The DNA for the CDR3 is TGTGCCAGCAGCGAGAGGAACACCGGGGAGCTGTTTTTT. The chain uses TRBV11-2 and TRBJ2-2, with D unresolved. The CDR3 covers 13 residues. Germline V gene data show CDR1 as SGHAT and CDR2 as FQNNGV. The V gene lost 5 bases and the J gene lost 1 base, with 5 bases spanning the gap.

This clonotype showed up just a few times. The CDR3 here is CASRRTGTIGELFF. The CDR3, as DNA: TGTGCCAGCAGGAGGACAGGGACTATCGGGGAGCTGTTTTTT. This chain links TRBV12-3 or TRBV12-4 with TRBJ2-2; D may be TRBD1 (8 bases). The ends were cut back, 6 bases at V and 7 bases at J, with 15 bases in the middle. The CDR3 sequence is 14 residues long.

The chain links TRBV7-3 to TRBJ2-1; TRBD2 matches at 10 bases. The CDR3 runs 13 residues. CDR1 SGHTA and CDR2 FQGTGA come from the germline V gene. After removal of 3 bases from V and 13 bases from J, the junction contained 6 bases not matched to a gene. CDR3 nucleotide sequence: TGTGCCAGCAGCTTCAAGACTAGCGGGCCACAGTTCTTC. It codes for CASSFKTSGPQFF.

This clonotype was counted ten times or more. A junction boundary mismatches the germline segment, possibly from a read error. The CDR3 loop is CASSRLNTEAFF. Here the CDR3 DNA reads TGCGCCAGCAGCCGTCTGAACACTGAAGCTTTCTTT. V and J are TRBV3-1 and TRBJ1-1; D gene uncertain. The germline gives CDR1 LGHDT, CDR2 YNNKEL (reference sequence). The CDR3 has 12 amino acids.

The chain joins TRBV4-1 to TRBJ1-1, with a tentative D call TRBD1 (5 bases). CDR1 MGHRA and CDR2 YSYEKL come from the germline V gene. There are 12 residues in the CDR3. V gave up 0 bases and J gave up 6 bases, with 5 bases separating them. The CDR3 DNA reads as TGCGCCAGCAGCCAAGAGGGGCCTGAAGCTTTCTTT. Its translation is CASSQEGPEAFF.

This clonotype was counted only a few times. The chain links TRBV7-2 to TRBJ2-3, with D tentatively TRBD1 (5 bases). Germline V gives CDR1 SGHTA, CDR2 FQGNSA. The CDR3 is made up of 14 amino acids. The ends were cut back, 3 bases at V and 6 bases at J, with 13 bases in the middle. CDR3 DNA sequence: TGTGCCAGCAGCTTGGTGGGCCCAGGGGATACGCAGTATTTT. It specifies CASSLVGPGDTQYF.